The 5 T cell receptor beta chains reported below all come from one sample, sequenced in a study of T cells in Graves' hyperthyroidism and ophthalmopathy. Amplified TCR beta CDR3 regions came from RNA transcripts. In the first-round RT-PCR of the TCR CDR3, the HTBI primer set was used. TCRdb reanalysed the multiplex PCR reads using MiXCR and keeps one entry per CDR3 protein. In the table there are under 450,000 distinct CDR3 sequences, around 16% of which are singletons. Input material: blood. The receptors come from a woman under 30 with Graves' hyperthyroidism.

This clonotype was seen a handful of times. This chain's CDR3 is CASSKAMRGGLKSTGELFF. In nucleotides, the CDR3 is TGTGCCAGCAGCAAGGCAATGAGGGGGGGCCTTAAGAGCACCGGGGAGCTGTTTTTT. The chain uses TRBV9 and TRBJ2-2; D perhaps matches TRBD2 (7 bases). V was shortened by 4 bases and J by 4 bases, with 26 bases between the two germline ends. CDR3 size: 19 residues. The germline CDR1 and CDR2 sequences are SGDLS and YYNGEE. The whole variable domain, filled in from reference TRBV9 and TRBJ2-2, reads DSGVTQTPKHLITATGQRVTLRCSPRSGDLSVYWYQQSLDQGLQFLIQYYNGEERAKGNILERFSAQQFPDLHSELNLSSLELGDSALYFCASSKAMRGGLKSTGELFFGEGSRLTVL.

As regards this clonotype: A much bigger clone sits one base away, suggesting this may be a read error. The CDR3 DNA reads TGTGCCAGCGGGTTTCGGGTCCAAGAGACCCAGTACTTC. Translation gives CASGFRVQETQYF. The chain uses TRBV6-1 and TRBJ2-5; D remains unclear. This CDR3 has 13 amino acids. Germline assignment: CDR1 MNHNS and CDR2 SASEGT. With 8 bases removed from V and 1 base from J, the gap between germline ends came to 11 bases.

This clonotype was observed at least ten times. This chain joins TRBV29-1 and TRBJ2-1; 7 bases agree with TRBD2. The germline V gene encodes CDR1 SQVTM and CDR2 ANQGSEA. Trimming removed 7 bases from V and 10 bases from J; junction bases left unmatched: 7. The CDR3 has 11 residues. CDR3 sequence (DNA): TGCAGCGCTGTAGGAGCGGGGGAGCAGTTCTTC. Translated: CSAVGAGEQFF.

In this sample, this clonotype turned up many times. The chain joins TRBV28 to TRBJ1-3; D may be TRBD1 (6 bases). The CDR3 length is 15 residues. The germline CDR1 and CDR2 sequences are MDHEN and SYDVKM. Trimming stripped 3 bases from V and 8 bases from J, with 17 bases between. In DNA form, the CDR3 reads TGTGCCAGCAGTTTCCAGGGGTCTACGTGGGACACCATATATTTT. This codes for CASSFQGSTWDTIYF.

The sample holds many counts of this clonotype. V is TRBV7-3 and J is TRBJ2-1, with 7 bases matching TRBD2. V lost 0 bases, J lost 5 bases, and 7 bases stayed unmatched. CDR3 length equals 16 residues. Germline V gene lookup returns CDR1 SGHTA and CDR2 FQGTGA. The CDR3 protein is CASSLTRGKPNNEQFF. CDR3 in DNA: TGTGCCAGCAGCTTAACGCGGGGGAAGCCCAACAATGAGCAGTTCTTC. The full variable domain, completed using reference TRBV7-3 and TRBJ2-1, is GAGVSQTPSNKVTEKGKYVELRCDPISGHTALYWYRQSLGQGPEFLIYFQGTGAADDSGLPNDRFFAVRPEGSVSTLKIQRTERGDSAVYLCASSLTRGKPNNEQFFGPGTRLTVL.